The entry below gives a single TCR beta chain sequence along with its context. These data come from a study of control samples from healthy donors and cancer patients. The CDR3 runs to 14 residues. The V and J ends lost 2 bases and 4 bases respectively, with 9 bases between them. Germline values: CDR1 SGDLS, CDR2 YYNGEE. The table came from immunoSEQ multiplex PCR; TCRdb's copy has only in-frame clones and leaves some out. The table includes approximately 100,000 clones, 90% detected once. The V gene is TRBV9, the J gene TRBJ1-4; no clear D. Specimen: blood. This clonotype originated in a human donor in good health. The donor label of this sample is uncertain. Here the CDR3 DNA reads TGTGCCAGCAGCGTGTCGAGTAATAATGAAAAACTGTTTTTT. Amino acids: CASSVSSNNEKLFF.